This T cell receptor beta chain was profiled in a study of vaccination and CD4 T cells after COVID-19. On the study more broadly: Stimulation used overlapping spike peptides from SARS-CoV-2, HCoV-NL63, HCoV-OC43 and HCoV-229E.

The CDR3 runs to 13 residues. Trimming removed 2 bases from V and 6 bases from J, with 8 bases in between. Germline V gives CDR1 WSHSY, CDR2 SAAADI. Treatment in this sample: approximately 9-day PBMC culture with coronavirus spike peptide pools or control peptides (ViraFEST assay). Sequenced with the Oncomine TCR Beta short-read assay was DNA taken from cultured CD4+ T cells. Genomic DNA was isolated from cultured CD4+ T cells. TCRdb analysed the PCR reads with MiXCR anew, one entry per CDR3 protein. The sample yields about 20,000 distinct CDR3 sequences, approximately 56% seen once. A word on this clonotype: Its antigen is not identified.

This clonotype was obtained from a human donor who had recovered from COVID-19. This specimen consisted of CD4+ T cells from blood, cultured in vitro, obtained after SARS-CoV-2 vaccination. The V call is TRBV10-2, the J call TRBJ1-5, with D uncertain. The CDR3 DNA reads TGCGCCAGCAGTGAGCAAAGGGCTCAGCCCCAGCATTTT. It translates to CASSEQRAQPQHF.